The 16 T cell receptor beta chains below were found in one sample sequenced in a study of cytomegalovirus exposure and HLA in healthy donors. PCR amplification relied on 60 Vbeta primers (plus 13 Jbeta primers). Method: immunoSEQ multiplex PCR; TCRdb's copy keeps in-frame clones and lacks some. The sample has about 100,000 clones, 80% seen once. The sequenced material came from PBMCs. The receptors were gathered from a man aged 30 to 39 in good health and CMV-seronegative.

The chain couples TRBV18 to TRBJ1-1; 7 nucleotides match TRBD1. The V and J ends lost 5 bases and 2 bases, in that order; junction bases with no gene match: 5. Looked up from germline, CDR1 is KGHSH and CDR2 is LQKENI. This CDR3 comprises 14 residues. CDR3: CASSVTGVNTEAFF. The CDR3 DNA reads TGTGCCAGCTCAGTAACAGGGGTCAACACTGAAGCTTTCTTT.

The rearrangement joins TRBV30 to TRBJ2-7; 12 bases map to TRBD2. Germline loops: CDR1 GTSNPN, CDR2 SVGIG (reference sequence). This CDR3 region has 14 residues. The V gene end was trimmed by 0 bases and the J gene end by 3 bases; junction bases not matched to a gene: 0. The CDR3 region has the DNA TGTGCCTGGAGTGTGACTAGCGGGAGCTACGAGCAGTACTTC. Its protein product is CAWSVTSGSYEQYF.

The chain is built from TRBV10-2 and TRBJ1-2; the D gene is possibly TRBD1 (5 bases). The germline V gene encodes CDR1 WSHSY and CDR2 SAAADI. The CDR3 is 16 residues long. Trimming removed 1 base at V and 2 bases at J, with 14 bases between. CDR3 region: CASSEFQGLQNYGYTF. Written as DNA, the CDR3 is TGCGCCAGCAGTGAGTTCCAGGGCCTACAAAACTATGGCTACACCTTC.

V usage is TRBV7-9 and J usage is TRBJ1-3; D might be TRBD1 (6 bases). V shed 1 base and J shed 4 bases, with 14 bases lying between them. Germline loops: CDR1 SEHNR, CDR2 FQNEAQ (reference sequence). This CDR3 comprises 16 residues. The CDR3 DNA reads TGTGCCAGCAGCTTAGGGGGGGGGCTGATCGGAAACACCATATATTTT. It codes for CASSLGGGLIGNTIYF.

The CDR3 loop reads CASSAMGGQPQHF. The CDR3 bases are TGTGCCAGCAGTGCAATGGGGGGTCAGCCCCAGCATTTT. The genes are TRBV6-1 and TRBJ1-5, with a weak D call TRBD1 (5 bases). V was shortened by 4 bases and J by 6 bases, with 10 bases between the two germline ends. Germline CDR1 MNHNS, CDR2 SASEGT. The CDR3 runs 13 residues.

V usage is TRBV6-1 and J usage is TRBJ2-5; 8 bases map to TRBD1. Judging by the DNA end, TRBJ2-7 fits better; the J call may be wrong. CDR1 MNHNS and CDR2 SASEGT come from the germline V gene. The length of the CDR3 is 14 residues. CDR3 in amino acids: CASSFRTGIYEQYF. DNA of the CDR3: TGTGCCAGCAGTTTCCGGACAGGGATCTACGAGCAGTACTTC.

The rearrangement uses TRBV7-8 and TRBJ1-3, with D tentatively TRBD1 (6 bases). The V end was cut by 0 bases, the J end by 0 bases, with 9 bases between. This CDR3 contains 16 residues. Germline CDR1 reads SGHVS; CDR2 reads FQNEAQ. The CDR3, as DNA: TGTGCCAGCAGCTTAGCGCACAGGGACTCTGGAAACACCATATATTTT. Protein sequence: CASSLAHRDSGNTIYF. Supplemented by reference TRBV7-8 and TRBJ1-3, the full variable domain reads GAGVSQSPRYKVAKRGQDVALRCDPISGHVSLFWYQQALGQGPEFLTYFQNEAQLDKSGLPSDRFFAERPEGSVSTLKIQRTQQEDSAVYLCASSLAHRDSGNTIYFGEGSWLTVV.

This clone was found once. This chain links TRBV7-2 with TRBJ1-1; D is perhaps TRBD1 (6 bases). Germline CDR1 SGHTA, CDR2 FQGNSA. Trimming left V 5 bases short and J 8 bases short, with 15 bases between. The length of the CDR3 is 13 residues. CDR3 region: CASSPRGGLEAFF. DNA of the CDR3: TGTGCCAGCAGCCCCCGGGGGGGCTTAGAAGCTTTCTTT.

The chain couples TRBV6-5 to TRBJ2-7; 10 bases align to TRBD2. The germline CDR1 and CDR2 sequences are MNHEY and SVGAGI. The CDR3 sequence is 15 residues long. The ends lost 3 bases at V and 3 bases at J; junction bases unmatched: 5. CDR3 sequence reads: CASSYSGRLIYEQYF. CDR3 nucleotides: TGTGCCAGCAGTTATAGCGGGAGGCTAATCTACGAGCAGTACTTC.

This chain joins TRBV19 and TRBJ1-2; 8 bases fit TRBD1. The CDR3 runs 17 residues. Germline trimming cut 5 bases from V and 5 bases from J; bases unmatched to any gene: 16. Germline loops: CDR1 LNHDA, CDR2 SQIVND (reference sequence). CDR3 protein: CASSGPPGQETYYGYTF. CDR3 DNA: TGTGCCAGTAGTGGCCCCCCGGGACAGGAGACTTATTATGGCTACACCTTC.

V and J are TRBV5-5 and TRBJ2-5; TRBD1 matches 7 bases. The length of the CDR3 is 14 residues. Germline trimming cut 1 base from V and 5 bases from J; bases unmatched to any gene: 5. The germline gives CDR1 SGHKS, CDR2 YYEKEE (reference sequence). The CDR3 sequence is CASSLSTGRETQYF. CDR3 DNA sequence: TGTGCCAGCAGCTTGTCGACAGGGCGGGAGACCCAGTACTTC.

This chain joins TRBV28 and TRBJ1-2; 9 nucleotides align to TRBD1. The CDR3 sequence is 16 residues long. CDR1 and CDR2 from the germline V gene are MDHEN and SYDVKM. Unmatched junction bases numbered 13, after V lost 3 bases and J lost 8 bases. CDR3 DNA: TGTGCCAGCAGTTTTGGGGACACAGGGGGCTCTCGCGGCTACACCTTC. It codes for CASSFGDTGGSRGYTF.

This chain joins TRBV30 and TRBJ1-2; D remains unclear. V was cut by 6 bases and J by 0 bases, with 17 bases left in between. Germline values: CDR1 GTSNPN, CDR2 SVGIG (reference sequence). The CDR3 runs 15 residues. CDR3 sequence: CACVPAGSSNYGYTF. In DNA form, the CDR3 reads TGTGCCTGCGTTCCGGCGGGTTCATCTAACTATGGCTACACCTTC. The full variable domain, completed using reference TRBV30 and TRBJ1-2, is SQTIHQWPATLVQPVGSPLSLECTVEGTSNPNLYWYRQAAGRGLQLLFYSVGIGQISSEVPQNLSASRPQDRQFILSSKKLLLSDSGFYLCACVPAGSSNYGYTFGSGTRLTVV.

In DNA form, the CDR3 reads TGCGCCAGCAGGGGCAGGGGAGAGACTGAAGCTTTCTTT. It yields the protein CASRGRGETEAFF. The chain recombines TRBV10-2 with TRBJ1-1, with D maybe TRBD1 (6 bases). Germline assignment: CDR1 WSHSY and CDR2 SAAADI. This CDR3 comprises 13 residues. With 6 bases removed from V and 5 bases from J, the gap between germline ends came to 13 bases.

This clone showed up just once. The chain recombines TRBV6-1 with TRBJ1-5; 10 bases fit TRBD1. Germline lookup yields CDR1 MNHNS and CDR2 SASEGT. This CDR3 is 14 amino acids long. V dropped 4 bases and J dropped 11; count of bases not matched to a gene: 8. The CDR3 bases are TGTGCCAGCAGTGTGGGGACAGGGGAAGCGGCCCAGCATTTT. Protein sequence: CASSVGTGEAAQHF.

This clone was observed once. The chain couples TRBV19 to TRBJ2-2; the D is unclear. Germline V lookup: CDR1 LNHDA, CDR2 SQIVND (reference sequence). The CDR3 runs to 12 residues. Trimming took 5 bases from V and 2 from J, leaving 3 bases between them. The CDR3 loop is CASSHNTGELFF. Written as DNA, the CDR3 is TGTGCCAGTAGTCATAACACCGGGGAGCTGTTTTTT.